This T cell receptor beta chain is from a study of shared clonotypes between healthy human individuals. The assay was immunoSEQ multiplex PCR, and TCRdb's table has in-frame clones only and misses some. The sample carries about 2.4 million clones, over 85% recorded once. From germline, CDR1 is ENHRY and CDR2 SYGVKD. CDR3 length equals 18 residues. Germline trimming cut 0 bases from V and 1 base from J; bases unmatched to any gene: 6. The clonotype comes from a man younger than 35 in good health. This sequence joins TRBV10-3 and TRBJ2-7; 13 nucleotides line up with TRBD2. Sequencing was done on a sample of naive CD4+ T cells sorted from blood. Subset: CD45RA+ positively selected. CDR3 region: CAISESTSGREGSYEQYF. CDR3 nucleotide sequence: TGTGCCATCAGTGAGTCTACTAGCGGGAGGGAGGGATCCTACGAGCAGTACTTC.